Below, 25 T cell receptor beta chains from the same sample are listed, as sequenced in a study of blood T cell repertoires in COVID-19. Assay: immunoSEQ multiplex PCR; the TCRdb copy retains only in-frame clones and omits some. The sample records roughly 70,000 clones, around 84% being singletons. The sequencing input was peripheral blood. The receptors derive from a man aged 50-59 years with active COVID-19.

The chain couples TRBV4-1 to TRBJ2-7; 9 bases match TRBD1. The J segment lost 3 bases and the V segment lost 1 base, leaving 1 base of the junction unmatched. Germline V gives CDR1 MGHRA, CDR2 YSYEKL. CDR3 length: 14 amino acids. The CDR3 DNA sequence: TGCGCCAGCAGCCAAGGGACAGGGGTCTACGAGCAGTACTTC. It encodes CASSQGTGVYEQYF.

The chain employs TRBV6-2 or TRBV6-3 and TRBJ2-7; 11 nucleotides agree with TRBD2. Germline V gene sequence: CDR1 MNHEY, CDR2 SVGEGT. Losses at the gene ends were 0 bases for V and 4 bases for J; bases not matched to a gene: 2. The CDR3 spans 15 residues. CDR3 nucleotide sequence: TGTGCCAGCAGTTACTCGGGGACTAGCGGTTACGAGCAGTACTTC. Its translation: CASSYSGTSGYEQYF.

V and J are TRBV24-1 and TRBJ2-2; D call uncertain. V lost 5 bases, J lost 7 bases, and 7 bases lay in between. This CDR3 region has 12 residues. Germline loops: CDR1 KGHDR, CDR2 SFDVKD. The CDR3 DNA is TGTGCCACCAGTGCTAGGCGCGGGGAGCTGTTTTTT. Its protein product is CATSARRGELFF.

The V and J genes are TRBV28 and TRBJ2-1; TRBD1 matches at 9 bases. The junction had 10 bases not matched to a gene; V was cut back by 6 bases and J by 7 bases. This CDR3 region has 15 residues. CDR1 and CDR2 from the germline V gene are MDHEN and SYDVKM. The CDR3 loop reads CASSRWTGEGNEQFF. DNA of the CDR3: TGTGCCAGCAGCCGCTGGACAGGGGAAGGAAATGAGCAGTTCTTC.

CDR3 coding DNA: TGTGCCAGCAGTTCATCCCAGGGATGGGACTATGGCTACACCTTC. Residues: CASSSSQGWDYGYTF. The J gene is TRBJ1-2, the V gene TRBV28, with D possibly being TRBD1 (5 bases). There are 15 residues in the CDR3. Trimming cost V 4 bases and J 3 bases, with 15 bases left between them. In germline, CDR1 is MDHEN, CDR2 SYDVKM.

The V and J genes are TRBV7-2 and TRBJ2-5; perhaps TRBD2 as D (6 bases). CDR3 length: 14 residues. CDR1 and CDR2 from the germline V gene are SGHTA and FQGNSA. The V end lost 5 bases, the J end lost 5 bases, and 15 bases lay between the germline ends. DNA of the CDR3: TGTGCCAGCAGCCGCCCTAATGGGGGGGAGACCCAGTACTTC. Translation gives CASSRPNGGETQYF.

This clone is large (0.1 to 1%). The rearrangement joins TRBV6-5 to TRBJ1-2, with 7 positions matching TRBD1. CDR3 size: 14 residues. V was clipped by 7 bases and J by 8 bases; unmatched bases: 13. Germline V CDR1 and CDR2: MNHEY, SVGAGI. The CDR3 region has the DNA TGTGCCAGCACTCGACAGGGATCCCGGGGGGGCTACACCTTC. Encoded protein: CASTRQGSRGGYTF.

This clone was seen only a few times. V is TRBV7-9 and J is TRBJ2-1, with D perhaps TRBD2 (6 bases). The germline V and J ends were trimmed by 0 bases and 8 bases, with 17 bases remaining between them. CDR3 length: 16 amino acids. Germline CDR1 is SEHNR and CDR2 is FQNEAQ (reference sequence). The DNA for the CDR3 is TGTGCCAGCAGCTTAGCTGGGGGGTCATCAATGGATGAGCAGTTCTTC. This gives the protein CASSLAGGSSMDEQFF.

The CDR3 loop is CASSFERGQETQYF. The CDR3 DNA follows: TGTGCCAGCAGTTTCGAGCGGGGACAAGAGACCCAGTACTTC. V is TRBV27 and J is TRBJ2-5; 7 bases are a match to TRBD2. The V gene end was trimmed by 3 bases and the J gene end by 2 bases; junction bases not matched to a gene: 3. CDR3 size: 14 residues. Germline V gene data show CDR1 as MNHEY and CDR2 as SMNVEV (reference sequence).

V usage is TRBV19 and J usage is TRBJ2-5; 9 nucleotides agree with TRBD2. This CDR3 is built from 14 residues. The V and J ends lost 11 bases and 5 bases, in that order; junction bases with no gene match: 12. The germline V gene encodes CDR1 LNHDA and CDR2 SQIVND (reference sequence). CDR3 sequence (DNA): TGTGCCTCCCAGCAGGGCGGGGGGGAGGAGACCCAGTACTTC. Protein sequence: CASQQGGGEETQYF.

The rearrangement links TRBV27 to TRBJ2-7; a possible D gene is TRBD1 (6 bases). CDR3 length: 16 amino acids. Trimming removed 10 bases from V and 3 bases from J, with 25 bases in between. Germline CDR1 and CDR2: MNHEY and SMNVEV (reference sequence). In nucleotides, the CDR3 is TGTGCCACCCGCGGACAGTCCTGGGACGAGCACTACGAGCAGTACTTC. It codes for CATRGQSWDEHYEQYF.

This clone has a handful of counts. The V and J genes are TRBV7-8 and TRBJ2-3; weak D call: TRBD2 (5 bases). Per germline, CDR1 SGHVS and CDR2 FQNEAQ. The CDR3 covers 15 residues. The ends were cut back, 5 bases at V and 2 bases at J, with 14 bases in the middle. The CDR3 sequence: CASSLEARYTDTQYF. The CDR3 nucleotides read TGTGCCAGCAGCCTGGAGGCTCGATACACAGATACGCAGTATTTT.

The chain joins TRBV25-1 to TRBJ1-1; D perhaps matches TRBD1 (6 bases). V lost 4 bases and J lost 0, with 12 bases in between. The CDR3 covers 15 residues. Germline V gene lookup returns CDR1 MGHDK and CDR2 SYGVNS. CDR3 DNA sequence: TGTGCCAGCAGTGTGACAGGTCAATTGAACACTGAAGCTTTCTTT. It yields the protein CASSVTGQLNTEAFF.

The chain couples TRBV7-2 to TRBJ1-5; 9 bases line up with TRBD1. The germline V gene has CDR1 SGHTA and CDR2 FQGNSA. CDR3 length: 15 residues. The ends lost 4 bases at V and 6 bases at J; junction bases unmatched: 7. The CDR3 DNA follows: TGTGCCAGCAGCTCGACAGGGGGATACGGTCAGCCCCAGCATTTT. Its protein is CASSSTGGYGQPQHF.

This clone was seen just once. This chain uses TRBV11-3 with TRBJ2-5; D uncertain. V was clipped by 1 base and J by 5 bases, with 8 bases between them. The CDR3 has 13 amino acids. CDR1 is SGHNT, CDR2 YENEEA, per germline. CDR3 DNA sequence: TGTGCCAGCAGCTTAGGACAACGGGAGACCCAGTACTTC. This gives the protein CASSLGQRETQYF.

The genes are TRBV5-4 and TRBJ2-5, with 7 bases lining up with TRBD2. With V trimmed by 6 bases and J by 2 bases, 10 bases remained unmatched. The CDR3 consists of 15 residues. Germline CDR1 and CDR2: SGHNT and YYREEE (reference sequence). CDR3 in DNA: TGTGCCAGCACCCCTGGGGGGGGAATACAAGAGACCCAGTACTTC. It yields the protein CASTPGGGIQETQYF. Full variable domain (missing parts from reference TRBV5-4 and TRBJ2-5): ETGVTQSPTHLIKTRGQQVTLRCSSQSGHNTVSWYQQALGQGPQFIFQYYREEENGRGNFPPRFSGLQFPNYSSELNVNALELDDSALYLCASTPGGGIQETQYFGPGTRLLVL.

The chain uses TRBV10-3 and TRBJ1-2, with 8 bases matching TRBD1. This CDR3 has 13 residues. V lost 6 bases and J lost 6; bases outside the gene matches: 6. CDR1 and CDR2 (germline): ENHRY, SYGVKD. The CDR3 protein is CAISIQGENGYTF. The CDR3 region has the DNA TGTGCCATCAGCATACAGGGGGAGAATGGCTACACCTTC.

The CDR3 loop reads CASSLGTGSANEKLFF. The CDR3 coding sequence is TGTGCCAGCAGTTTAGGGACAGGGAGCGCTAATGAAAAACTGTTTTTT. J is TRBJ1-4 and V is TRBV28; 9 bases match TRBD1. V was pared by 2 bases and J by 3 bases, with 4 bases of the junction left unmatched. CDR3 length: 16 residues. Germline values: CDR1 MDHEN, CDR2 SYDVKM.

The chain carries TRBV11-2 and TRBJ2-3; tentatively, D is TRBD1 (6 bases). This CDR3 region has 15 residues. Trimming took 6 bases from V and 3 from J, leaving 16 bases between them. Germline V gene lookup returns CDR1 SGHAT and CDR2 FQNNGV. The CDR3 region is CASRIPTGNTDTQYF. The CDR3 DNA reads TGTGCCAGCAGGATTCCGACAGGAAATACAGATACGCAGTATTTT.

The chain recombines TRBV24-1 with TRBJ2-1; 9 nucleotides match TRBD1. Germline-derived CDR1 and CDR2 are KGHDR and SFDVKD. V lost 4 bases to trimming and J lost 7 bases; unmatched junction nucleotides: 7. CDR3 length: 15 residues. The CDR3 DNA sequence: TGTGCCACCAGTGACCACAGACAGGGGGGTAATGAGCAGTTCTTC. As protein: CATSDHRQGGNEQFF.

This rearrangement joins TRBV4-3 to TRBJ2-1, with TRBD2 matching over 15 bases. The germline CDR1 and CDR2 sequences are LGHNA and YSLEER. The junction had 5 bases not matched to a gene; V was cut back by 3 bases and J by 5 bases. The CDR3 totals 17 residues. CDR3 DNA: TGCGCCAGCAGCCAGCGGACTAGCGGGAGGGGGGACAATGAGCAGTTCTTC. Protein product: CASSQRTSGRGDNEQFF.

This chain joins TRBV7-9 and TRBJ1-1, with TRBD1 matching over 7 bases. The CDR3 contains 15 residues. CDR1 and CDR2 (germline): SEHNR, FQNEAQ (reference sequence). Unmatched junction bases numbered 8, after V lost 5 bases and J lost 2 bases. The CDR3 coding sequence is TGTGCCAGCAGCCGTTACAGGGGAGGTAACACTGAAGCTTTCTTT. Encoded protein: CASSRYRGGNTEAFF.

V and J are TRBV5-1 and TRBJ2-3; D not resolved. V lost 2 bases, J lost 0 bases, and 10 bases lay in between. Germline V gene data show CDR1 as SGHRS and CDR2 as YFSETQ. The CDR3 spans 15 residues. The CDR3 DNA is TGCGCCAGCAGCTTAGAGGTCTTCAGCACAGATACGCAGTATTTT. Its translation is CASSLEVFSTDTQYF.

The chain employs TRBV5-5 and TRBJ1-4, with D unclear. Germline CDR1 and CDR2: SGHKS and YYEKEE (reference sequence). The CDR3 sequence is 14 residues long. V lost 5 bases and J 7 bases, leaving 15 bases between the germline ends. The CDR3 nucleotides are TGTGCCAGCAGTCTAAGACACGCCGGTGAAAAACTGTTTTTT. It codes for CASSLRHAGEKLFF. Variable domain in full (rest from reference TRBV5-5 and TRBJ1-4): DAGVTQSPTHLIKTRGQQVTLRCSPISGHKSVSWYQQVLGQGPQFIFQYYEKEERGRGNFPDRFSARQFPNYSSELNVNALLLGDSALYLCASSLRHAGEKLFFGSGTQLSVL.

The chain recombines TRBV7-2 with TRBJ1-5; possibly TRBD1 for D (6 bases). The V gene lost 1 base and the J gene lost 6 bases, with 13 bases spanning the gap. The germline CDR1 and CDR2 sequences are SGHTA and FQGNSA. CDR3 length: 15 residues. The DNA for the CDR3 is TGTGCCAGCAGCTTAGTTTCAGGGGCCGGTCAGCCCCAGCATTTT. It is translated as CASSLVSGAGQPQHF.